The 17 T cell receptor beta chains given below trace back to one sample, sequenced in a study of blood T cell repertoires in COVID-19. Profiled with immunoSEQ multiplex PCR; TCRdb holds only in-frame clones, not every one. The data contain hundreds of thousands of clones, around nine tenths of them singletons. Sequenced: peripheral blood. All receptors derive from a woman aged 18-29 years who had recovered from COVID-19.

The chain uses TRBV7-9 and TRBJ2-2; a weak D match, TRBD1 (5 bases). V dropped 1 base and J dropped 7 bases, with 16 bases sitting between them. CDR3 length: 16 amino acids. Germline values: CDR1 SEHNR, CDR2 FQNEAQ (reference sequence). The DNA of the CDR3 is TGTGCCAGCAGCTTAGGGGTCTGGCAGGGAAACGGGGAGCTGTTTTTT. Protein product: CASSLGVWQGNGELFF.

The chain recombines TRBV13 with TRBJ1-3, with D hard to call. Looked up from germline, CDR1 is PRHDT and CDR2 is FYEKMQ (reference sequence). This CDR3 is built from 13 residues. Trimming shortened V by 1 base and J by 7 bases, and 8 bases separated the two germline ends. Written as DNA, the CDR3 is TGTGCCAGCAGCTTAGACCCGGGGAACACCATATATTTT. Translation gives CASSLDPGNTIYF. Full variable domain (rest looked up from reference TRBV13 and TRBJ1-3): AAGVIQSPRHLIKEKRETATLKCYPIPRHDTVYWYQQGPGQDPQFLISFYEKMQSDKGSIPDRFSAQQFSDYHSELNMSSLELGDSALYFCASSLDPGNTIYFGEGSWLTVV.

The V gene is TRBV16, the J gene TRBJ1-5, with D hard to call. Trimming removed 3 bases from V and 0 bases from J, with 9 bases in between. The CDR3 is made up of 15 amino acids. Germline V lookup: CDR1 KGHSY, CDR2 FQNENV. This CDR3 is CASSHVQNSNQPQHF. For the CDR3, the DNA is TGTGCCAGCAGCCATGTCCAGAATAGCAATCAGCCCCAGCATTTT.

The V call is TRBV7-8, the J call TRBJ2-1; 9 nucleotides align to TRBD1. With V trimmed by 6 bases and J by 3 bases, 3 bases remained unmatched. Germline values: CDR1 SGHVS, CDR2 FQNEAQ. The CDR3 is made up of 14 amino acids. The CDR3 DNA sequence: TGTGCCAGCAGTTGGGACAGGGTCTACAATGAGCAGTTCTTC. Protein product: CASSWDRVYNEQFF.

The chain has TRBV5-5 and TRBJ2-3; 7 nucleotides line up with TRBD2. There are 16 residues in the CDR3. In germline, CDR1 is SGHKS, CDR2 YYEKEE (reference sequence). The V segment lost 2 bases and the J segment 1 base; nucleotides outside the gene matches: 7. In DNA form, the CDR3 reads TGTGCCAGCAGCTTTCAGGAGAGCGGGGGCACAGATACGCAGTATTTT. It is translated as CASSFQESGGTDTQYF. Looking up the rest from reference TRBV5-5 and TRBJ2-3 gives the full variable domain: DAGVTQSPTHLIKTRGQQVTLRCSPISGHKSVSWYQQVLGQGPQFIFQYYEKEERGRGNFPDRFSARQFPNYSSELNVNALLLGDSALYLCASSFQESGGTDTQYFGPGTRLTVL.

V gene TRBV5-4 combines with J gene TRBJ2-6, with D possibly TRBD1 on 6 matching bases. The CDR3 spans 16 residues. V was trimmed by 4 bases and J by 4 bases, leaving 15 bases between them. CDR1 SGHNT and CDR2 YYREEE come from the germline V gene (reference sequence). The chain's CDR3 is CASSTKQGGGANVLTF. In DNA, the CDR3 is TGTGCCAGCAGCACCAAACAGGGTGGAGGGGCCAACGTCCTGACTTTC.

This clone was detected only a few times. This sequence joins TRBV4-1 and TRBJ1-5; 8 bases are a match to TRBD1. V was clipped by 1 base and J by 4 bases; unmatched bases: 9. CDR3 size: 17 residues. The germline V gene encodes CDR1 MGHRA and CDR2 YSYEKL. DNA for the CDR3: TGCGCCAGCAGCCAAGGGAGACAGGGGCCGGGGAATCAGCCCCAGCATTTT. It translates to CASSQGRQGPGNQPQHF.

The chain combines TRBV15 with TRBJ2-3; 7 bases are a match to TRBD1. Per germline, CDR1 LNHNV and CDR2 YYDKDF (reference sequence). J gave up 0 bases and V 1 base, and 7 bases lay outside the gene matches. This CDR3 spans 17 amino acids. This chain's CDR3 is CATSRGAGTASTDTQYF. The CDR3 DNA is TGTGCCACCAGCAGAGGGGCAGGGACAGCCAGCACAGATACGCAGTATTTT.

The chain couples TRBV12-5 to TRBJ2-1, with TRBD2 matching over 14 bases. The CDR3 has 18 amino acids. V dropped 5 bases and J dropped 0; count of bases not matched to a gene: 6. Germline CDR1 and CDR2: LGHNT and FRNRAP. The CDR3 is CASGRTSGRPSSYNEQFF. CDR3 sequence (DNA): TGTGCTAGTGGTCGGACTAGCGGGAGGCCAAGCTCCTACAATGAGCAGTTCTTC. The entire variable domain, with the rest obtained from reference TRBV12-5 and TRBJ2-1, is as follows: DARVTQTPRHKVTEMGQEVTMRCQPILGHNTVFWYRQTMMQGLELLAYFRNRAPLDDSGMPKDRFSAEMPDATLATLKIQPSEPRDSAVYFCASGRTSGRPSSYNEQFFGPGTRLTVL.

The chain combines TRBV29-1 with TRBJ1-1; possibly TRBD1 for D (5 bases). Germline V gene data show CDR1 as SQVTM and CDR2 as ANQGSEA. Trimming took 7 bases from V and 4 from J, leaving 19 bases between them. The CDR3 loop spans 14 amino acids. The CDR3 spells CSAQGVRGGTEAFF. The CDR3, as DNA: TGCAGCGCGCAGGGAGTAAGGGGAGGCACTGAAGCTTTCTTT.

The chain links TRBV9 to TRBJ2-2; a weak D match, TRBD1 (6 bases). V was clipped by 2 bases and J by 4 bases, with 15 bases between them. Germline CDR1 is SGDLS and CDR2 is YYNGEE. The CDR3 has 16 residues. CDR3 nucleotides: TGTGCCAGCAGCGTCAGGGGAGATCGGGGCACCGGGGAGCTGTTTTTT. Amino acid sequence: CASSVRGDRGTGELFF. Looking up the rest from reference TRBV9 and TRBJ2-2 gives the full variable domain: DSGVTQTPKHLITATGQRVTLRCSPRSGDLSVYWYQQSLDQGLQFLIQYYNGEERAKGNILERFSAQQFPDLHSELNLSSLELGDSALYFCASSVRGDRGTGELFFGEGSRLTVL.

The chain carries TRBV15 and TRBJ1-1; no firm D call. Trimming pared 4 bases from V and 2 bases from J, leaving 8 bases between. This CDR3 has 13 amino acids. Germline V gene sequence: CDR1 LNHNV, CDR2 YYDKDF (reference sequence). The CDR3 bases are TGTGCCACCAGCACTAAATTAAACACTGAAGCTTTCTTT. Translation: CATSTKLNTEAFF.

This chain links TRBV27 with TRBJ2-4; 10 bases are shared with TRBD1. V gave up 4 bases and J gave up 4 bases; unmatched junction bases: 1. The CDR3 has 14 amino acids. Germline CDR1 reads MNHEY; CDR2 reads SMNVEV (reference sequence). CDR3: CASSWTGGKNIQYF. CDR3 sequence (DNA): TGTGCCAGCAGTTGGACAGGGGGGAAAAACATTCAGTACTTC.

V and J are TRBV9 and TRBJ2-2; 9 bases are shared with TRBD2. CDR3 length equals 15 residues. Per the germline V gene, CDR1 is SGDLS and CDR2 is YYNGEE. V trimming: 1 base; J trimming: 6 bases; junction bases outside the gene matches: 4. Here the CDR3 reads CASSVLAGLAGELFF. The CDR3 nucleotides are TGTGCCAGCAGCGTACTAGCGGGATTAGCCGGGGAGCTGTTTTTT.

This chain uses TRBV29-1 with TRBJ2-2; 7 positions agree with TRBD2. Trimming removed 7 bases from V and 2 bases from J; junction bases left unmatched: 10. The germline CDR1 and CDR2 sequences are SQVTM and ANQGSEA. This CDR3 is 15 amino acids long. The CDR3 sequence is CSAAMGGTNTGELFF. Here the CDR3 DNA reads TGCAGCGCCGCGATGGGGGGGACTAACACCGGGGAGCTGTTTTTT.

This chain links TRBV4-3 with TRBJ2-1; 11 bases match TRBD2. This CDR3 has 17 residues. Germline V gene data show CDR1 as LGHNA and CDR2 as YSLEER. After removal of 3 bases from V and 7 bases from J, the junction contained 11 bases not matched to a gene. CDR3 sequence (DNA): TGCGCCAGCAGCCACGACACTAGCGGGAGATGGGCGAATGAGCAGTTCTTC. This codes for CASSHDTSGRWANEQFF.

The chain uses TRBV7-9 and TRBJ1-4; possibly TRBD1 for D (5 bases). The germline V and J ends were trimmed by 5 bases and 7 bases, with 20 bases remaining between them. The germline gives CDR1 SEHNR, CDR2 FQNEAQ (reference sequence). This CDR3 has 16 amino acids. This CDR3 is CASSKTGGILGEKLFF. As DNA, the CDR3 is TGTGCCAGCAGCAAGACGGGGGGGATCTTGGGTGAAAAACTGTTTTTT.